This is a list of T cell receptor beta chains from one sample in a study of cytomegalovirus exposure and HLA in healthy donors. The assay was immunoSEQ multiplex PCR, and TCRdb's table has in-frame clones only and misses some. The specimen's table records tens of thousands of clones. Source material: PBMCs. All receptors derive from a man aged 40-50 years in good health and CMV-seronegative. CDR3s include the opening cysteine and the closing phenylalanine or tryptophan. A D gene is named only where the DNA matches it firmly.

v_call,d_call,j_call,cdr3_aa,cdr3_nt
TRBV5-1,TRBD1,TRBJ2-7,CASSGPTGVEQYF,TGCGCCAGCAGCGGACCGACAGGGGTCGAGCAGTACTTC
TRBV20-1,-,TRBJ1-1,CSAIYTEAFF,TGCAGTGCTATCTACACTGAAGCTTTCTTT
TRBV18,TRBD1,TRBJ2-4,CASSPGQAGGVKNIQYF,TGTGCCAGCTCACCGGGACAGGCGGGTGGAGTCAAAAACATTCAGTACTTC
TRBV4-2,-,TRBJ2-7,CASSQEPGLRDEQYF,TGTGCCAGCAGCCAAGAACCAGGGTTGAGAGACGAGCAGTACTTC
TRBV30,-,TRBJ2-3,CAWSPPPLADTQYF,TGTGCCTGGAGTCCTCCCCCCCTTGCAGATACGCAGTATTTT
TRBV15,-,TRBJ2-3,CATSREAGATADTQYF,TGTGCCACCAGCAGAGAAGCGGGCGCAACCGCAGATACGCAGTATTTT
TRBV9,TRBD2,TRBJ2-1,CASSTSGQYNEQFF,TGTGCCAGCAGTACTAGCGGACAATACAATGAGCAGTTCTTC
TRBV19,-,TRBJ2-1,CASTDNPLTGEQFF,TGTGCCAGTACGGACAACCCCCTTACAGGTGAGCAGTTCTTC
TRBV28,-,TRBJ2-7,CASSPPPGRRGYEQYF,TGTGCCAGCAGTCCCCCGCCCGGGCGTAGGGGCTACGAGCAGTACTTC
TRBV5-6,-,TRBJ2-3,CASSLFQSTDTQYF,TGTGCCAGCAGCTTGTTCCAGTCCACAGATACGCAGTATTTT
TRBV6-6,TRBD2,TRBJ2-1,CASSYGTSIPNEQFF,TGTGCCAGCAGTTACGGGACTAGCATACCCAATGAGCAGTTCTTC
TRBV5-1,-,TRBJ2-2,CASRTVRGDTGELFF,TGCGCCAGCAGAACGGTCAGGGGGGATACCGGGGAGCTGTTTTTT
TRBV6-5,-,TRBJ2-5,CASSYLGGRMETQYF,TGTGCCAGCAGTTATCTGGGGGGGCGCATGGAGACCCAGTACTTC
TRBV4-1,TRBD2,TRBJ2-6,CASSQSSGLAGSGANVLTF,TGCGCCAGCAGCCAAAGCTCGGGACTAGCGGGCTCTGGGGCCAACGTCCTGACTTTC
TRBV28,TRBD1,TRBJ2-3,CASSHDRVPDTQYF,TGTGCCAGCAGTCACGACAGGGTACCAGATACGCAGTATTTT
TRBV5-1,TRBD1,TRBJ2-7,CASSSGQVSYEQYF,TGCGCCAGCAGCTCTGGACAGGTGTCATACGAGCAGTACTTC
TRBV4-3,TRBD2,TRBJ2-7,CASSQEGGRALAGQYF,TGCGCCAGCAGCCAAGAAGGCGGGAGGGCCTTGGCCGGGCAGTACTTC
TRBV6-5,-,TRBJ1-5,CASSTRRVGQPQHF,TGTGCCAGCAGTACACGACGGGTGGGTCAGCCCCAGCATTTT
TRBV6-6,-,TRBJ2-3,CASSPRRGGTDDTQYF,TGTGCCAGCAGTCCCCGGAGGGGCGGGACCGACGATACGCAGTATTTT
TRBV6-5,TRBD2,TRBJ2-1,CASKRDDYNEQFF,TGTGCCAGCAAGCGGGACGATTACAATGAGCAGTTCTTC
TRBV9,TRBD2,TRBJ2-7,CASSSQAGGPGEQYF,TGTGCCAGCAGCTCCCAAGCGGGAGGGCCTGGCGAGCAGTACTTC
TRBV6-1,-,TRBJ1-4,CASTETRELREKLFF,TGTGCCAGCACGGAAACCCGGGAGCTGAGGGAAAAACTGTTTTTT
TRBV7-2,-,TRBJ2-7,CASSLTGYEQYF,TGTGCCAGCAGCCTGACAGGTTACGAGCAGTACTTC
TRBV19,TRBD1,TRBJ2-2,CASATGVTLGNTGELFF,TGTGCCAGTGCGACAGGGGTCACTCTGGGGAACACCGGGGAGCTGTTTTTT
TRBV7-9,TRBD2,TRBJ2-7,CASSLVSGSPYEQYF,TGTGCCAGCAGCTTAGTTAGCGGGTCCCCCTACGAGCAGTACTTC
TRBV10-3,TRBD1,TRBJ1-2,CAISHLDRAAAGYTF,TGTGCCATCAGTCATTTGGACAGGGCGGCGGCTGGCTACACCTTC
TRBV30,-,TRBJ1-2,CACHYTKQGNGGYTF,TGTGCCTGCCATTACACTAAGCAGGGGAATGGTGGCTACACCTTC
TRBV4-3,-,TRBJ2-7,CASSQGRGIAYEQYF,TGCGCCAGCAGCCAAGGTCGGGGGATCGCCTACGAGCAGTACTTC